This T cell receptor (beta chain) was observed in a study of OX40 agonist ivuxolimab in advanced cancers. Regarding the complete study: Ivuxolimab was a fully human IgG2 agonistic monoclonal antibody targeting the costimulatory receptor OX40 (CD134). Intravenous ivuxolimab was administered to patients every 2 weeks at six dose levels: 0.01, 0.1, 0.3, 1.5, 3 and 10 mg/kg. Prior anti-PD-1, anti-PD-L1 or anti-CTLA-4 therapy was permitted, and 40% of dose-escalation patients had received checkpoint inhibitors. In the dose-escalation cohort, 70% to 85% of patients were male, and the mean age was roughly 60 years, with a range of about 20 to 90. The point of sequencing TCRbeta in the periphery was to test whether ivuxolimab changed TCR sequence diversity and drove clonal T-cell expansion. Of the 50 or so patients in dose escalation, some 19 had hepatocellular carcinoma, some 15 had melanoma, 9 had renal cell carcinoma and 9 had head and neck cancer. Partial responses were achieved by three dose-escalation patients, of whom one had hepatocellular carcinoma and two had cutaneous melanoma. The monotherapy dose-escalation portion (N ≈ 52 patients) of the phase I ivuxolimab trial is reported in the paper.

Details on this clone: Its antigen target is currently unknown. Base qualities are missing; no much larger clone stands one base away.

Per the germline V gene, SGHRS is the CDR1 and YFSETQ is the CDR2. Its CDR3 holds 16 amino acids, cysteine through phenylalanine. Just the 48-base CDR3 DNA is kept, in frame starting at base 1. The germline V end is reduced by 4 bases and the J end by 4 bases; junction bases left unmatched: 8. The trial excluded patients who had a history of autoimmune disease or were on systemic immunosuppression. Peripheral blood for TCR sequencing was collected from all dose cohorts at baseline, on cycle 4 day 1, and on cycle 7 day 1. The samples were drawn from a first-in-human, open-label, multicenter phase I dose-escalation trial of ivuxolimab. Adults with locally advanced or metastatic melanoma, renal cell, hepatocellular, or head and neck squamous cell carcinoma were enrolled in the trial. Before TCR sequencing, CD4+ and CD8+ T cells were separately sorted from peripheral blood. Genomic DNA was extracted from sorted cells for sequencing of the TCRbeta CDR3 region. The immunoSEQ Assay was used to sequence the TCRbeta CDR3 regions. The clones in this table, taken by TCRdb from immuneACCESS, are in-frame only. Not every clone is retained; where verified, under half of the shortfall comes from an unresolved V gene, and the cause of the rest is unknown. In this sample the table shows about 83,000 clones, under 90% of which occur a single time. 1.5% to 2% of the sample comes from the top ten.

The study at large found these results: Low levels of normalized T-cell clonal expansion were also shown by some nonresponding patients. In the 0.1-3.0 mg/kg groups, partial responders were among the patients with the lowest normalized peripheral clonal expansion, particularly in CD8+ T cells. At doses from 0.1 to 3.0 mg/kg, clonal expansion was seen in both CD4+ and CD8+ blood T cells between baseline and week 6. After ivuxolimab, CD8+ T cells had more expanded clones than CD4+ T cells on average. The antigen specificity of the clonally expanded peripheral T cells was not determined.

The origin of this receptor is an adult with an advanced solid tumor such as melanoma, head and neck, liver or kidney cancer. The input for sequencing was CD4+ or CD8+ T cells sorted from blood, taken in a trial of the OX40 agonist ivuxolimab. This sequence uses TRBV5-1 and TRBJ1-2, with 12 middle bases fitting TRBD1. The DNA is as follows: TGCGCCAGCAGCCTACCCGGGACAGGGGGCCCCTATGGCTACACCTTC. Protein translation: CASSLPGTGGPYGYTF.